Here is one T cell receptor (beta chain) with its context. This record comes from a study of beta chain features in type 1 diabetes. Reverse transcribing all isolated RNA meant expressed TCRB transcripts were sequenced. Data came from immunoSEQ multiplex PCR; TCRdb stores just in-frame clones and leaves some out. The profile shows 60,000 or so clones, about 55% of them singletons. V was pared by 2 bases and J by 2 bases, with 14 bases between. The CDR3 runs to 16 residues. Germline V CDR1 and CDR2: SGHDT, YYEEEE. Sequenced material: Tregs from blood. The TCR sequence derives from a woman aged 18-29 years in good health. This chain connects TRBV5-6 to TRBJ1-5; possibly TRBD1 for D (6 bases). CDR3 DNA: TGTGCCAGCAGCTTTGGCAGGGGTCGAGGCAATCAGCCCCAGCATTTT. It encodes CASSFGRGRGNQPQHF.